A single count supports the clone carrying this T cell receptor beta chain. Its antigen is unknown. When replicate PCRs were run on sorted subsets, they used about 200 ng DNA, about 30,000 T cell genomes. The repertoire was sequenced with immunoSEQ multiplex PCR; TCRdb's copy has only in-frame clones and lacks some. Counted here are roughly 2 million clones, around 95% occurring once; the ten biggest clones make up roughly 0.13%. This sample is part of a study of shared clonotypes between healthy human individuals. Regarding the study as a whole: Non-shared clonotypes showed lower generation probabilities than clonotypes common to all four donors. Of the naive CD4 clonotypes, around 5.2% were shared across several donors.

The germline V and J ends were trimmed by 0 bases and 6 bases, with 19 bases remaining between them. From germline, CDR1 is SGDLS and CDR2 YYNGEE. This CDR3 has 16 amino acids. The TCR sequence derives from a man aged 18 to 35 in good health. Material: naive CD4+ T cells sorted from blood. Described subset: CD45RA+ positively selected. The chain is built from TRBV9 and TRBJ2-7; D possibly uses TRBD1 or TRBD2 (5 bases each). Here the CDR3 DNA reads TGTGCCAGCAGCGTAGCTTCTACAAGTGGGACGGGCGAGCAGTACTTC. Translation: CASSVASTSGTGEQYF.